The next 18 T cell receptor beta chains were all read from a single sample in a study of OX40 agonist ivuxolimab in advanced cancers. The method was immunoSEQ multiplex PCR; TCRdb's version includes in-frame clones alone and lacks a portion of them. Altogether 10,000 to 15,000 clones are present, about 81% being singletons, with the ten largest covering roughly 13%. The sequencing here drew on CD4+ or CD8+ T cells sorted from blood, taken in a trial of the OX40 agonist ivuxolimab. The receptors were sampled from an adult with an advanced solid tumor such as melanoma, head and neck, liver or kidney cancer.

The chain combines TRBV11-2 with TRBJ2-3; D may be TRBD2 (6 bases). With 3 bases removed from V and 0 bases from J, the gap between germline ends came to 13 bases. CDR1 SGHAT and CDR2 FQNNGV come from the germline V gene. The CDR3 runs to 16 residues. CDR3 DNA sequence: TGTGCCAGCAGCTTCTTTCGGGACTCAAGCACAGATACGCAGTATTTT. It yields the protein CASSFFRDSSTDTQYF. Combining the CDR3 with reference TRBV11-2 and TRBJ2-3 gives the whole variable domain EAGVAQSPRYKIIEKRQSVAFWCNPISGHATLYWYQQILGQGPKLLIQFQNNGVVDDSQLPKDRFSAERLKGVDSTLKIQPAKLEDSAVYLCASSFFRDSSTDTQYFGPGTRLTVL.

This chain uses TRBV11-2 with TRBJ2-1; no reliable D call. Germline CDR1 and CDR2: SGHAT and FQNNGV. V lost 4 bases and J lost 0, with 13 bases in between. The CDR3 has 16 amino acids. The CDR3 loop reads CASSSLERSSYNEQFF. The CDR3 nucleotides are TGTGCCAGCAGCTCTCTAGAGAGGAGCTCCTACAATGAGCAGTTCTTC.

This sequence joins TRBV27 and TRBJ2-5; no definite D call. This CDR3 is built from 14 residues. Trimming stripped 2 bases from V and 3 bases from J, with 10 bases between. The germline V gene encodes CDR1 MNHEY and CDR2 SMNVEV (reference sequence). CDR3 in DNA: TGTGCCAGCAGTTTAGTTGCTCGGGAAGAGACCCAGTACTTC. Translated, it gives CASSLVAREETQYF.

The chain uses TRBV7-9 and TRBJ2-6; 7 bases fit TRBD2. Per germline, CDR1 SEHNR and CDR2 FQNEAQ (reference sequence). V shed 1 base, J shed 0 bases, and the junction held 3 bases outside the gene matches. The CDR3 loop spans 17 amino acids. The CDR3 loop is CASSLGGGPSGANVLTF. Written as DNA, the CDR3 is TGTGCCAGCAGCTTAGGGGGGGGACCCTCTGGGGCCAACGTCCTGACTTTC.

The chain joins TRBV19 to TRBJ2-5, with 10 bases matching TRBD2. The germline gives CDR1 LNHDA, CDR2 SQIVND (reference sequence). V trimming: 5 bases; J trimming: 4 bases; junction bases outside the gene matches: 10. The CDR3 is made up of 16 amino acids. This CDR3 is CASSPLRQRGGETQYF. CDR3 DNA sequence: TGTGCCAGTAGTCCATTACGTCAGCGGGGGGGAGAGACCCAGTACTTC.

The rearrangement links TRBV11-2 to TRBJ1-2, with D hard to call. V shed 0 bases and J shed 1 base, with 9 bases lying between them. The CDR3 covers 15 residues. CDR1 and CDR2 from the germline V gene are SGHAT and FQNNGV. The CDR3 sequence: CASSLDRGYNYGYTF. Written as DNA, the CDR3 is TGTGCCAGCAGCTTAGATCGGGGATATAACTATGGCTACACCTTC.

A remark on this clone: Other DNA sequences in the same sample also yield this CDR3. The chain has TRBV27 and TRBJ2-3; D is unclear. CDR1 is MNHEY, CDR2 SMNVEV, per germline (reference sequence). The V end was cut by 0 bases, the J end by 3 bases, with 7 bases between. This CDR3 region has 14 residues. CDR3 sequence (DNA): TGTGCCAGCAGTTTATCGCCCTTTACAGATACGCAGTATTTT. Its translation: CASSLSPFTDTQYF.

This clone was counted a single time. This rearrangement joins TRBV28 to TRBJ2-3, with D perhaps TRBD1 or TRBD2 (5 bases each). The CDR3 is 14 amino acids. Between the trimmed V and J ends, which lost 2 bases and 6 bases, there was a span of 12 bases. Germline V gives CDR1 MDHEN, CDR2 SYDVKM. In nucleotides, the CDR3 is TGTGCCAGCAGTTTAGGGGGTAGCGACGATACGCAGTATTTT. Its protein product is CASSLGGSDDTQYF.

The chain employs TRBV6-5 and TRBJ2-1; D unclear. This CDR3 has 13 amino acids. The V end was cut by 2 bases, the J end by 5 bases, with 7 bases between. CDR1 MNHEY and CDR2 SVGAGI come from the germline V gene. The CDR3 sequence: CASSYTLNNEQFF. The CDR3 region has the DNA TGTGCCAGCAGTTACACCCTGAACAATGAGCAGTTCTTC.

The chain recombines TRBV21-1 with TRBJ2-3; the DNA was not compared with TRBD1, the D call given in the table. TRBV21-1 is shown as a pseudogene. The CDR3 runs 13 residues. The CDR3 DNA is TGTCAAATGGCAGGGGATCCCACAGATACGCAGTATTTT. It encodes CQMAGDPTDTQYF.

The J gene is TRBJ2-5, the V gene TRBV7-2, with 7 bases lining up with TRBD1. The junction had 16 bases not matched to a gene; V was cut back by 1 base and J by 5 bases. This CDR3 is built from 18 residues. CDR1 is SGHTA and CDR2 is FQGNSA in the germline V gene. The CDR3: CASSLESYTGTGEETQYF. The CDR3 DNA reads as TGTGCCAGCAGCTTAGAGTCGTATACAGGAACAGGGGAGGAGACCCAGTACTTC.

The chain is built from TRBV9 and TRBJ2-1; TRBD2 aligns across 10 bases. Germline lookup yields CDR1 SGDLS and CDR2 YYNGEE. CDR3 length equals 15 residues. V lost 1 base to trimming and J lost 6 bases; unmatched junction nucleotides: 4. The chain's CDR3 is CASSVRGTSANEQFF. The CDR3 DNA reads TGTGCCAGCAGCGTAAGGGGGACTAGCGCCAATGAGCAGTTCTTC.

The chain employs TRBV5-1 and TRBJ2-1, with TRBD1 as a possible D gene (6 bases). This CDR3 is built from 18 residues. The germline gives CDR1 SGHRS, CDR2 YFSETQ. Between the trimmed V and J ends, which lost 4 bases and 0 bases, there was a span of 20 bases. CDR3 sequence (DNA): TGCGCCAGCAGCAAGGACAGACTGCGGGCTGGCTCCTACAATGAGCAGTTCTTC. Residues: CASSKDRLRAGSYNEQFF.

The chain recombines TRBV4-1 with TRBJ2-7; perhaps TRBD2 as D (5 bases). This CDR3 is 13 amino acids long. CDR1 is MGHRA, CDR2 YSYEKL, per germline. The V gene lost 0 bases and the J gene lost 5 bases, with 8 bases spanning the gap. CDR3 bases: TGCGCCAGCAGCCAAGATCGGGGAAACGAGCAGTACTTC. This codes for CASSQDRGNEQYF.

The table lists this clone with a count of one. This CDR3 reads CAWTNGLATYEQYF. The DNA for the CDR3 is TGTGCCTGGACAAACGGGTTAGCCACCTACGAGCAGTACTTC. The chain links TRBV30 to TRBJ2-5; no reliable D call. The DNA end is more similar to TRBJ2-7, so the J call may be wrong. This CDR3 region has 14 residues. From germline, CDR1 is GTSNPN and CDR2 SVGIG (reference sequence).

The chain joins TRBV5-4 to TRBJ2-2; tentative D call: TRBD2 (7 bases). CDR3 length: 16 amino acids. The V and J ends lost 6 bases and 5 bases respectively, with 20 bases between them. CDR1 and CDR2 from the germline V gene are SGHNT and YYREEE (reference sequence). CDR3 loop: CASTLDGGQGTGELFF. For the CDR3, the DNA is TGTGCCAGCACCCTAGACGGGGGGCAGGGGACCGGGGAGCTGTTTTTT.

This rearrangement joins TRBV19 to TRBJ1-2; D gene uncertain. Trimming cost V 5 bases and J 3 bases, with 10 bases left between them. The CDR3 is 13 residues long. CDR1 is LNHDA, CDR2 SQIVND, per germline (reference sequence). The CDR3 coding sequence is TGTGCCAGTAGTCTCGCCTTGGACTATGGCTACACCTTC. Protein: CASSLALDYGYTF.

The chain combines TRBV13 with TRBJ2-7; possible D gene TRBD1, 6 bases. Looked up from germline, CDR1 is PRHDT and CDR2 is FYEKMQ (reference sequence). The CDR3 has 14 residues. Deletions cut 2 bases from V and 6 bases from J, with 14 bases between. CDR3 DNA: TGTGCCAGCAGCTTACGGTCAGGGGACCGCGAGCAGTACTTC. It translates to CASSLRSGDREQYF.